This T cell receptor beta chain was obtained from a study of CD8+CD57+ T cells in acquired aplastic anemia. There are many counts of this clonotype. CDR1 and CDR2 (germline): MNHEY, SVGAGI. The CDR3 sequence is 15 residues long. The V gene end was trimmed by 5 bases and the J gene end by 5 bases; junction bases not matched to a gene: 6. Genomic DNA served as template for TCR beta VDJ and CDR3 profiling. TCRdb reprocessed the reads with MiXCR, giving one entry per CDR3 protein. The sample carries hundreds of thousands of distinct CDR3 sequences, about 70% recorded once. Sequencing used sorted CD4+, CD8+, or CD8+CD57+ T cells (not recorded which) from PBMCs. The chain recombines TRBV6-5 with TRBJ1-6; the match to TRBD1 covers 7 bases. This clonotype originated in a human donor in good health, serving as a control. CDR3 residues: CASSIGQVDNSPLHF. The DNA of the CDR3 is TGTGCCAGCAGTATCGGACAGGTGGATAATTCACCCCTCCACTTT.